The rows below give T cell receptor beta chains drawn from one sample of a study of regulatory T cells in long-lasting Graves disease. One entry per CDR3 protein, called by TCRdb with MiXCR from the multiplex PCR reads. The data hold under 300,000 distinct CDR3 sequences, with approximately 20% observed a single time. These data were likewise used in another study, on T cells in Graves' hyperthyroidism and ophthalmopathy.

The input for sequencing was peripheral blood mononuclear cells (PBMCs), taken at new diagnosis, from a patient treated with antithyroid drugs. Every receptor here comes from a young woman with Graves disease. CDR3s include the opening cysteine and the closing phenylalanine or tryptophan. A D gene is named only where the DNA matches it firmly. A row's size may be missing; if present it is once, few, many or a size class.

cdr3_aa,cdr3_nt,clone_size,cdr3_length,v_call,j_call,d_call
CASSHWARAQPQHF,TGCGCCAGCAGCCACTGGGCCAGGGCTCAGCCCCAGCATTTT,NA,14,TRBV4-1,TRBJ1-5,NA
CASSDNLGDTQYF,TGTGCCAGCAGCGACAATTTGGGGGATACGCAGTATTTT,many,13,TRBV6-2/TRBV6-3,TRBJ2-3,NA
CASGLPGGQGAGDEQFF,TGTGCTAGTGGTCTCCCCGGGGGACAGGGGGCGGGGGATGAGCAGTTCTTC,NA,17,TRBV12-5,TRBJ2-1,TRBD1
CASSRTESIYGYTF,TGCGCCAGCAGCAGGACGGAATCCATCTATGGCTACACCTTC,many,14,TRBV5-1,TRBJ1-2,NA
CASSVQGKGEQYF,TGTGCCAGCAGCGTACAGGGTAAGGGCGAGCAGTACTTC,many,13,TRBV3-1,TRBJ2-7,NA
CASSVWAGGYGYTF,TGTGCCAGCAGCGTATGGGCAGGGGGCTATGGCTACACCTTC,many,14,TRBV9,TRBJ1-2,TRBD1
CASSAQLAGSYEQYF,TGTGCCAGCAGCGCCCAACTAGCGGGGAGCTACGAGCAGTACTTC,few,15,TRBV9,TRBJ2-7,TRBD2
CASGDMNNEQFF,TGTGCCAGCGGCGACATGAACAATGAGCAGTTCTTC,many,12,TRBV6-2/TRBV6-3,TRBJ2-1,NA
CASSGSGTDTQYF,TGCGCCAGCAGTGGGTCGGGAACAGATACGCAGTATTTT,many,13,TRBV10-1,TRBJ2-3,NA
CASSLLGQGVSGGYTF,TGTGCCAGCAGTTTATTGGGACAGGGGGTTTCGGGTGGCTACACCTTC,NA,16,TRBV27,TRBJ1-2,TRBD1
CASSLAPGSTEAFF,TGTGCCAGCAGCTTAGCCCCAGGGAGCACTGAAGCTTTCTTT,NA,14,TRBV7-9,TRBJ1-1,NA
CASSLERAYGYTF,TGTGCCAGCAGCTTAGAAAGGGCCTATGGCTACACCTTC,many,13,TRBV7-2,TRBJ1-2,NA
CSARAGRGYGANVLTF,TGCAGTGCTAGAGCCGGGAGGGGGTATGGGGCCAACGTCCTGACTTTC,many,16,TRBV20-1,TRBJ2-6,TRBD2
CSAPWTGLTYGYTF,TGCAGTGCACCATGGACAGGGTTGACCTATGGCTACACCTTC,many,14,TRBV20-1,TRBJ1-2,TRBD1
CSARDIRTDNQPQHF,TGCAGTGCTAGAGATATACGGACAGACAATCAGCCCCAGCATTTT,many,15,TRBV20-1,TRBJ1-5,NA
CASSEVQGGELFF,TGTGCCAGCAGTGAAGTGCAGGGTGGGGAGCTGTTTTTT,many,13,TRBV11-3,TRBJ2-2,NA
CATTIGGRSYGYTF,TGTGCCACCACTATAGGGGGCAGGAGCTATGGCTACACCTTC,many,14,TRBV6-1,TRBJ1-2,TRBD1
CASSGGEKNTEAFF,TGTGCCAGCAGTGGCGGCGAAAAGAACACTGAAGCTTTCTTT,NA,14,TRBV6-1,TRBJ1-1,NA
CATASANTGELFF,TGTGCCACCGCATCAGCGAACACCGGGGAGCTGTTTTTT,NA,13,TRBV28,TRBJ2-2,NA
CASSLNTGENGYTF,TGTGCCAGCAGCTTAAACACAGGGGAAAATGGCTACACCTTC,many,14,TRBV7-9,TRBJ1-2,TRBD1
CASSPSTLDGYTF,TGTGCCAGCAGCCCCAGTACACTAGATGGCTACACCTTC,NA,13,TRBV7-9,TRBJ1-2,NA
CASSQEGGHAYEQYF,TGTGCCAGCAGCCAAGAAGGGGGGCACGCCTACGAGCAGTACTTC,many,15,TRBV3-1,TRBJ2-7,NA
CSVAGAIPTDTQYF,TGCAGCGTAGCGGGGGCCATCCCCACAGATACGCAGTATTTT,few,14,TRBV29-1,TRBJ2-3,TRBD2
CSARVVWQGIGSPLHF,TGCAGTGCTAGAGTAGTGTGGCAGGGCATCGGTTCACCCCTCCACTTT,few,16,TRBV20-1,TRBJ1-6,NA
CASTSIGLYEQYF,TGTGCCAGCACCTCTATTGGGCTCTATGAGCAGTACTTC,many,13,TRBV12-3/TRBV12-4,TRBJ2-7,NA
CSVAPGGGDEKLFF,TGCAGCGTTGCTCCCGGAGGGGGGGATGAAAAACTGTTTTTT,many,14,TRBV29-1,TRBJ1-4,NA
CASSLVVGSYEQYF,TGCGCCAGCAGCTTGGTAGTGGGTTCGTACGAGCAGTACTTC,many,14,TRBV5-1,TRBJ2-7,NA
CASSQIPSTDTQYF,TGCGCCAGCAGCCAAATCCCTAGCACAGATACGCAGTATTTT,NA,14,TRBV5-1,TRBJ2-3,NA
CSVEGRNTEAFF,TGCAGCGTTGAAGGCAGGAACACTGAAGCTTTCTTT,many,12,TRBV29-1,TRBJ1-1,NA
CASSVQASYGYTF,TGTGCCAGCAGCGTGCAGGCTAGCTATGGCTACACCTTC,few,13,TRBV9,TRBJ1-2,NA
CASSLGGAGLETQYF,TGTGCCAGCAGCTTAGGGGGGGCCGGACTTGAGACCCAGTACTTC,few,15,TRBV7-8,TRBJ2-5,NA
CSARGQGNSPLHF,TGCAGTGCTAGGGGACAGGGGAATTCACCCCTCCACTTT,NA,13,TRBV20-1,TRBJ1-6,TRBD1
CASTLTGTGAAFATNEKLFF,TGTGCCAGCACCTTAACCGGGACAGGGGCCGCCTTTGCAACTAATGAAAAACTGTTTTTT,many,20,TRBV12-3/TRBV12-4,TRBJ1-4,TRBD1
CASALWIDGVNEQFF,TGTGCTAGTGCCCTTTGGATAGACGGGGTCAATGAGCAGTTCTTC,many,15,TRBV12-5,TRBJ2-1,NA
CASSYSVGGVLAGELFF,TGTGCCAGCAGTTACTCGGTTGGGGGGGTTCTCGCCGGGGAGCTGTTTTTT,NA,17,TRBV6-6,TRBJ2-2,TRBD2